The 26 T cell receptor beta chains given below trace back to one sample, sequenced in a study of T cell responses to AZD1222 COVID-19 vaccine. Sequenced by immunoSEQ multiplex PCR; TCRdb stores in-frame clones only, minus some. The sample yields about 150,000 clones, approximately 92% seen once. The material was peripheral blood, obtained 28 days after the second AZD1222 dose. The origin of the receptors is an adult who received the AZD1222 COVID-19 vaccine.

This clone was seen just once. The rearrangement uses TRBV18 and TRBJ2-5; D is undetermined. CDR3 length: 14 residues. The V and J ends lost 0 bases and 5 bases respectively, with 10 bases between them. Germline CDR1 and CDR2: KGHSH and LQKENI. CDR3 DNA sequence: TGTGCCAGCTCACCACCATCTACAACCGAGACCCAGTACTTC. Its protein is CASSPPSTTETQYF.

The chain has TRBV27 and TRBJ2-3; 10 positions match TRBD2. Germline V CDR1 and CDR2: MNHEY, SMNVEV (reference sequence). J was trimmed by 0 bases and V by 5 bases; bases with no gene match: 11. The CDR3 extends over 18 amino acids. CDR3 region: CASSTRARTSGSTDTQYF. The CDR3 region has the DNA TGTGCCAGCAGTACCCGGGCCCGGACTAGCGGCAGCACAGATACGCAGTATTTT.

CDR3 DNA: TGTGCCAGCAGTCGACAGGGTCAAGAGACCCAGTACTTC. Its protein is CASSRQGQETQYF. The chain carries TRBV6-5 and TRBJ2-5; 7 nucleotides match TRBD1. Trimming removed 5 bases from V and 2 bases from J; junction bases left unmatched: 2. The CDR3 contains 13 residues. Germline CDR1 and CDR2: MNHEY and SVGAGI.

The chain's CDR3 is CASSPDRRSSYEQYF. CDR3 bases: TGTGCCAGCAGCCCTGACAGGCGATCCTCCTACGAGCAGTACTTC. The J gene is TRBJ2-7, the V gene TRBV27, with D possibly being TRBD1 (6 bases). The CDR3 length is 15 residues. Germline V CDR1 and CDR2: MNHEY, SMNVEV (reference sequence). Between the trimmed V and J ends, which lost 6 bases and 0 bases, there was a span of 15 bases.

V is TRBV25-1 and J is TRBJ2-5; D might be TRBD1 or TRBD2, each matching 8 bases. Trimming stripped 2 bases from V and 2 bases from J, with 21 bases between. Germline CDR1 MGHDK, CDR2 SYGVNS. CDR3 length: 18 residues. This chain's CDR3 is CASSEVDREIAGQETQYF. The CDR3 region has the DNA TGTGCCAGCAGTGAAGTGGACAGGGAAATAGCGGGACAAGAGACCCAGTACTTC.

The rearrangement uses TRBV19 and TRBJ2-1, with D hard to call. The CDR3 is 12 residues long. The germline V gene has CDR1 LNHDA and CDR2 SQIVND (reference sequence). Trimming pared 3 bases from V and 10 bases from J, leaving 10 bases between. CDR3 amino acids: CASSIREGEQFF. Written as DNA, the CDR3 is TGTGCCAGTAGTATCAGAGAAGGAGAGCAGTTCTTC.

The V gene is TRBV29-1, the J gene TRBJ1-1; no firm D call. V gave up 7 bases and J gave up 1 base, with 10 bases separating them. Germline loops: CDR1 SQVTM, CDR2 ANQGSEA. The CDR3 spans 12 residues. DNA of the CDR3: TGCAGCGGACAACGGCGGAACACTGAAGCTTTCTTT. This codes for CSGQRRNTEAFF.

The rearrangement joins TRBV28 to TRBJ2-7; 8 nucleotides agree with TRBD1. This CDR3 contains 13 residues. Trimming at V came to 7 bases and at J to 5 bases, leaving 7 bases not matched to a gene. Germline V gives CDR1 MDHEN, CDR2 SYDVKM. The CDR3 sequence is CASIQGAQDEQYF. CDR3 DNA: TGTGCCAGCATTCAGGGGGCGCAAGACGAGCAGTACTTC.

The gene calls are TRBV28 and TRBJ1-4; tentative D call: TRBD1 (6 bases). Germline CDR1 and CDR2: MDHEN and SYDVKM. This CDR3 is 14 amino acids long. Trimming took 3 bases from V and 7 from J, leaving 12 bases between them. The CDR3 DNA is TGTGCCAGCAGTTTCGTACAGGGAGTTGAAAAACTGTTTTTT. Translation: CASSFVQGVEKLFF.

The genes are TRBV15 and TRBJ2-7; 8 bases match TRBD1. The V gene end was trimmed by 1 base and the J gene end by 4 bases; junction bases not matched to a gene: 9. Germline V gene data show CDR1 as LNHNV and CDR2 as YYDKDF (reference sequence). The CDR3 is made up of 16 amino acids. The CDR3 loop reads CATSRGGLTGVYEQYF. The CDR3 coding sequence is TGTGCCACCAGCAGAGGTGGATTGACAGGGGTTTACGAGCAGTACTTC.

This clone has only a few counts. V and J are TRBV6-2 or TRBV6-3 and TRBJ2-6; TRBD2 matches 10 bases. Germline lookup yields CDR1 MNHEY and CDR2 SVGEGT. The CDR3 totals 18 residues. The V gene end was trimmed by 4 bases and the J gene end by 0 bases; junction bases not matched to a gene: 6. The CDR3 loop reads CASSSLSGRASGANVLTF. The CDR3, as DNA: TGTGCCAGCAGTTCCCTCAGCGGGAGGGCCTCTGGGGCCAACGTCCTGACTTTC.

This sequence joins TRBV5-1 and TRBJ1-1; no reliable D call. The CDR3 contains 16 residues. V lost 1 base and J 0 bases, leaving 13 bases between the germline ends. Germline V gives CDR1 SGHRS, CDR2 YFSETQ. CDR3 nucleotides: TGCGCCAGCAGCTTGCGGGCATCCTTTATGAACACTGAAGCTTTCTTT. It specifies CASSLRASFMNTEAFF.

This clone was seen only once. The V call is TRBV5-4, the J call TRBJ2-7, with TRBD2 matching over 7 bases. Germline trimming cut 4 bases from V and 3 bases from J; bases unmatched to any gene: 4. The germline gives CDR1 SGHNT, CDR2 YYREEE (reference sequence). This CDR3 has 13 residues. DNA of the CDR3: TGTGCCAGCAGCCCTTGGGGGGGCTACGAGCAGTACTTC. It translates to CASSPWGGYEQYF.

The V and J genes are TRBV13 and TRBJ1-1; 7 bases match TRBD1. CDR1 is PRHDT, CDR2 FYEKMQ, per germline (reference sequence). The CDR3 loop spans 14 amino acids. The V gene end was trimmed by 5 bases and the J gene end by 7 bases; junction bases not matched to a gene: 10. CDR3 sequence: CASSVKQGTHEAFF. The CDR3 DNA sequence: TGTGCCAGCAGCGTCAAACAGGGGACACATGAAGCTTTCTTT.

The chain has TRBV6-5 and TRBJ2-6; the D is unclear. In germline, CDR1 is MNHEY, CDR2 SVGAGI. This CDR3 comprises 16 residues. V lost 2 bases and J 0 bases, leaving 8 bases between the germline ends. The CDR3 DNA is TGTGCCAGCAGTTACGAGACATTCTCTGGGGCCAACGTCCTGACTTTC. It specifies CASSYETFSGANVLTF.

The V and J genes are TRBV6-2 or TRBV6-3 and TRBJ1-2; D ambiguous. CDR1 and CDR2 from the germline V gene are MNHEY and SVGEGT. The V end was cut by 5 bases, the J end by 3 bases, with 7 bases between. This CDR3 spans 12 amino acids. Here the CDR3 reads CASSDDDYGYTF. The DNA of the CDR3 is TGTGCCAGCAGTGACGACGACTATGGCTACACCTTC.

The chain links TRBV6-6 to TRBJ1-5; D gene uncertain. Germline CDR1 reads MNHNY; CDR2 reads SVGAGI (reference sequence). The CDR3 consists of 12 residues. V lost 0 bases, J lost 6 bases, and 3 bases lay in between. The CDR3 reads CASSYSSQPQHF. The CDR3 nucleotides are TGTGCCAGCAGTTACTCTAGTCAGCCCCAGCATTTT.

The rearrangement links TRBV24-1 to TRBJ2-1, with TRBD2 matching over 7 bases. In germline, CDR1 is KGHDR, CDR2 SFDVKD. The CDR3 spans 15 residues. After removal of 4 bases from V and 8 bases from J, the junction contained 10 bases not matched to a gene. In DNA, the CDR3 is TGTGCCACCAGTGACTACGGGAGGTCTGGCGATGAGCAGTTCTTC. Its protein is CATSDYGRSGDEQFF.

The CDR3 sequence: CASSQGDDSISSGNTIYF. CDR3 nucleotides: TGCGCCAGCAGCCAAGGAGACGACAGCATCAGCTCTGGAAACACCATATATTTT. The chain recombines TRBV4-1 with TRBJ1-3, with a tentative D call TRBD1 (5 bases). From germline, CDR1 is MGHRA and CDR2 YSYEKL. This CDR3 has 18 residues. V was trimmed by 1 base and J by 0 bases, leaving 16 bases between them.

V gene TRBV5-6 combines with J gene TRBJ2-7; TRBD1 matches 8 bases. V lost 2 bases to trimming and J lost 3 bases; unmatched junction nucleotides: 4. Germline lookup yields CDR1 SGHDT and CDR2 YYEEEE. The CDR3 runs to 14 residues. This CDR3 is CASSLDRGLYEQYF. CDR3 nucleotides: TGTGCCAGCAGCTTAGACAGGGGCCTCTACGAGCAGTACTTC.

This sequence joins TRBV19 and TRBJ2-1, with 7 bases that match TRBD1. Germline assignment: CDR1 LNHDA and CDR2 SQIVND (reference sequence). This CDR3 comprises 16 residues. The V segment lost 5 bases and the J segment 1 base; nucleotides outside the gene matches: 8. Written as DNA, the CDR3 is TGTGCCAGTAGTGAAATACAGGGGCGATCCTACAATGAGCAGTTCTTC. This sequence encodes CASSEIQGRSYNEQFF.

Here the CDR3 DNA reads TGTGCCAGCAGCGGTGGGGGCACTAACTATGGCTACACCTTC. Protein product: CASSGGGTNYGYTF. The genes are TRBV28 and TRBJ1-2; maybe TRBD1 (6 bases). CDR1 is MDHEN and CDR2 is SYDVKM in the germline V gene. The CDR3 contains 14 residues. V lost 6 bases and J 0 bases, leaving 11 bases between the germline ends.

This rearrangement joins TRBV19 to TRBJ1-1; possible D gene TRBD1, 5 bases. The length of the CDR3 is 14 residues. CDR1 and CDR2 from the germline V gene are LNHDA and SQIVND (reference sequence). Trimming stripped 5 bases from V and 0 bases from J, with 10 bases between. The DNA for the CDR3 is TGTGCCAGTAGTCCACAGGTTATGAACACTGAAGCTTTCTTT. Translation gives CASSPQVMNTEAFF.

This clone was detected once. The chain employs TRBV27 and TRBJ1-1; 8 bases are a match to TRBD1. The V segment lost 5 bases and the J segment 2 bases; nucleotides outside the gene matches: 7. Looked up from germline, CDR1 is MNHEY and CDR2 is SMNVEV (reference sequence). CDR3 length: 15 amino acids. This chain's CDR3 is CASSTGQGRNTEAFF. DNA for the CDR3: TGTGCCAGCAGTACAGGACAGGGTAGAAACACTGAAGCTTTCTTT.

This clone was recorded only once. The chain is built from TRBV6-2 or TRBV6-3 and TRBJ1-1; 7 bases fit TRBD1. With 0 bases clipped from V and 0 bases from J, the junction kept 7 bases outside the gene matches. Germline CDR1 and CDR2: MNHEY and SVGEGT. This CDR3 has 17 amino acids. Here the CDR3 reads CASSYSRSGTVNTEAFF. As DNA, the CDR3 is TGTGCCAGCAGTTACTCGCGATCCGGGACAGTGAACACTGAAGCTTTCTTT.

The chain recombines TRBV7-2 with TRBJ1-6; TRBD1 is a possible D gene (5 bases). Trimming pared 1 base from V and 11 bases from J, leaving 15 bases between. Germline assignment: CDR1 SGHTA and CDR2 FQGNSA. The CDR3 is 15 residues long. CDR3 in amino acids: CASSLDQFRGAPLHF. DNA for the CDR3: TGTGCCAGCAGCTTAGATCAATTCCGGGGGGCACCCCTCCACTTT.